This record covers a single T cell receptor (beta chain). The template was total RNA from unfractionated whole blood. V was pared by 3 bases and J by 4 bases, with 6 bases of the junction left unmatched. Germline-derived CDR1 and CDR2 are SEHNR and FQNEAQ (reference sequence). This CDR3 region has 16 residues. TCRdb fed the 5' RACE reads into MiXCR, producing one record per CDR3 protein. The sample lists more than 75,000 distinct CDR3 sequences; about 16% were seen once. These data are taken from a study of human T cells and chemical hapten exposure. The rearrangement links TRBV7-9 to TRBJ2-6, with 7 bases that match TRBD1. The TCR sequence derives from a female donor in good health. In DNA, the CDR3 is TGTGCCAGCAGCTTGTACACAGGGGCCGGGGCCAACGTCCTGACTTTC. This translates into CASSLYTGAGANVLTF.